This is a list of T cell receptor delta chains from one sample in a study of gamma-delta chains in newborns, infants, children. TCRdb re-called clones from the reads using CATT. Of 15,000 or so delta-chain clones in the sample, roughly 7.3% are singletons; the top ten hold approximately 20%. The sample taken for sequencing was blood. Source of these receptors: a child who was a newborn, infant or young child, either healthy, febrile or measles-vaccinated (not recorded which). The CDR3 runs from the conserved cysteine through the conserved F or W. Fields, in order: J gene, CDR3 length, V gene, clone size, D gene, CDR3 DNA, CDR3 protein. The D gene is left open where the match is weak. Clone size is given for some rows only: seen once, a few or many times, or a class if the clone is expanded.

>TRDJ2|17|TRDV2|many|.
TGTGCCTGTGACCCCGTTGGGCGAAAGGCTTTGACAGCACAACTCTTCTTT
CACDPVGRKALTAQLFF
>TRDJ3|20|TRDV2|few|TRDD3
TGTGCCTGTGACATTATAACTGGGGGATACGGCTCCTGGGACACCCGACAGATGTTTTTC
CACDIITGGYGSWDTRQMFF
>TRDJ3|19|TRDV2|few|.
TGTGCCTGTGACACCGTGGAAACGCTTAGCTCCTGGGACACCCGACAGATGTTTTTC
CACDTVETLSSWDTRQMFF
>TRDJ2|15|TRDV2|few|TRDD3
TGTGCCTGTGAACTAATGGGGGATTTGACAGCACAACTCTTCTTT
CACELMGDLTAQLFF
>TRDJ2|16|TRDV2|.|TRDD3
TGTGCCTGTGACACCCTGGGGGCTACTTTGACAGCCCAACTCTTCTTT
CACDTLGATLTAQLFF
>TRDJ1|16|TRDV2|.|TRDD3
TGTGCCTGTGACAAGTACTGGGGGTTCTACACCGATAAACTCATCTTT
CACDKYWGFYTDKLIF
>TRDJ1|22|TRDV3|.|.
TGTGCCTTCGACCTTCCTACGTTGGGGATACGCCCGATCTCCCGGTTTACCGATACCCTCATCTTT
CAFDLPTLGIRPISRFTDTLIF
>TRDJ3|19|TRDV2|few|TRDD3
TGTGCCTGTGACAGTTTACTGGGGGTCAGCTCCTGGGACACCCGACAGATGTTTTTC
CACDSLLGVSSWDTRQMFF
>TRDJ3|17|TRDV2|few|TRDD3
TGTGCCTGTGACACCGCCTGGGGGAACTGGGACACCCGACAGATGTTTTTC
CACDTAWGNWDTRQMFF
>TRDJ1|15|TRDV2|many|TRDD3
TGTGCCTGTGACACCTGGGGGATATGGACCGATAAACTCATCTTT
CACDTWGIWTDKLIF
>TRDJ2|16|TRDV2|few|TRDD3
TGTGCCTGTGACATGGTGGGGGATACTTTGACAGCACAACTCTTCTTT
CACDMVGDTLTAQLFF
>TRDJ2|17|TRDV2|few|TRDD3
TGTGCCTGTGACCCCGTACTGGGGCACATTTCGACAGCACAACTCTTCTTT
CACDPVLGHISTAQLFF
>TRDJ1|15|TRDV2|few|TRDD3
TGTGCCTGTGATACGGTGGGGGAAAGGACCGATAAACTCATCTTT
CACDTVGERTDKLIF
>TRDJ2|20|TRDV1|.|TRDD3
TGTGCTCTTGGGGAGTTCCCACTGGGGGATACGAGAGCTTTGACAGCACAACTCTTCTTT
CALGEFPLGDTRALTAQLFF
>TRDJ3|18|TRDV2|few|TRDD3
TGTGCCTGTGACGATTGGCTGGGGGATACCTGGGACACCCGACAGATGTTTTTC
CACDDWLGDTWDTRQMFF
>TRDJ3|19|TRDV2|.|TRDD3
TGTGCCTGTGACACTCTGGGGATAAAAGAGGCCTGGGACACCCGACAGATGTTTTTC
CACDTLGIKEAWDTRQMFF
>TRDJ2|17|TRDV2|medium-sized|TRDD3
TGTGCCTGTGACCCACTGGGGGATACGCGAGAGGCAGCACAACTCTTCTTT
CACDPLGDTREAAQLFF
>TRDJ3|18|TRDV2|few|.
TGTGCCTGTTACACCCTGGGTTTCAGCTCCTGGGACACCCGACAGATGTTTTTC
CACYTLGFSSWDTRQMFF
>TRDJ3|19|TRDV2|few|TRDD3
TGTGCCTGTGACCGACTGGGGGCCGCGAGCTCCTGGGACACCCGACAGATGTTTTTC
CACDRLGAASSWDTRQMFF
>TRDJ3|20|TRDV2|few|TRDD3
TGTGCCTGTGACGCCGCGGTGGGGGATGGCCTCTCCTGGGACACCCGACAGATGTTTTTC
CACDAAVGDGLSWDTRQMFF
>TRDJ3|19|TRDV2|few|TRDD3
TGTGCCTGTGACACGGTACTACTGGGGGATACCTGGGACACCCGACAGATGTTTTTC
CACDTVLLGDTWDTRQMFF
>TRDJ3|19|TRDV2|few|TRDD3
TGTGCCTGTGACACCGTGGGGGATCCGAGCTCCTGGGACACCCGACAGATGTTTTTC
CACDTVGDPSSWDTRQMFF
>TRDJ3|19|TRDV2|few|TRDD3
TGTGCCTGTGACCCTATTACTGGGGGATACTCCTGGGACACCCGACAGATGTTTTTC
CACDPITGGYSWDTRQMFF
>TRDJ3|18|TRDV2|.|.
TGTGCCTGTGACACTGGGGGTCCTTTCTCCTGGGACACCCGACAGATGTTTTTC
CACDTGGPFSWDTRQMFF
>TRDJ3|18|TRDV2|few|TRDD3
TGTGCCTGTGATGTACTGGGGGGTCTCTCCTGGGACACCCGACAGATGTTTTTC
CACDVLGGLSWDTRQMFF
>TRDJ3|10|TRAV29/DV5|.|.
TGTTCCGCAGAGGGCCGACAGATGTTTTTC
CSAEGRQMFF
>TRDJ3|19|TRDV2|few|TRDD3
TGTGCCTGTGACACGAACTGGGGGTTGAGCTCCTGGGACACCCGACAGATGTTTTTC
CACDTNWGLSSWDTRQMFF
>TRDJ2|14|TRDV1|.|.
TGTGCTCTTGGGGAAGGGTGGATGACAGCACAACTCTTCTTT
CALGEGWMTAQLFF
>TRDJ3|18|TRDV2|few|.
TGTGCCTGTGATCCCCTGGGGATGAGATCCTGGGACACCCGACAGATGTTTTTC
CACDPLGMRSWDTRQMFF
>TRDJ3|20|TRDV2|.|TRDD3
TGTGCCTGTGACACCGGTGGGGGATTCCCTATCTCCTGGGACACCCGCCAGATGTTTTTC
CACDTGGGFPISWDTRQMFF
>TRDJ3|19|TRDV2|.|TRDD3
TGCGCCTGTGACACTATTACTGGGGGATACCCCTGGGACACCCGACAGATGTTTTTC
CACDTITGGYPWDTRQMFF
>TRDJ3|18|TRDV2|few|.
TGTGCCTGTGACTGGGGGCCCGACCGCTTCTGGGACACCCGACAGATGTTTTTC
CACDWGPDRFWDTRQMFF
>TRDJ3|21|TRDV2|few|TRDD3
TGTGCCTGTGCGCCCCTCGTACTGGGGGGTACCAGCTCCTGGGACACCCGACAGATGTTTTTC
CACAPLVLGGTSSWDTRQMFF
>TRDJ3|19|TRDV2|.|TRDD3
TGTGCCTGTGACCTCGCTGGGGGCCCCAGCTCCTGGGACACCCGACAGATGTTTTTC
CACDLAGGPSSWDTRQMFF
>TRDJ3|19|TRDV2|few|TRDD3
TGTGCCTGTGACACCGGTTTTGGGGGAAGCTCCTGGGACACCCGACAGATGTTTTTC
CACDTGFGGSSWDTRQMFF
>TRDJ1|13|TRDV2|few|.
TGTGCCTGTGTGTACTGGTACACCGATAAACTCATCTTT
CACVYWYTDKLIF
>TRDJ3|21|TRDV2|many|TRDD3
TGTGCCTGTGACAAAGTACTGGGGGATACGCGAGTCACCTGGGACACCCGACAGATGTTTTTC
CACDKVLGDTRVTWDTRQMFF
>TRDJ3|16|TRDV2|few|TRDD3
TGTGCCTGTGGCACCTGGGATACTTGGGACACCCGACAGATGTTTTTC
CACGTWDTWDTRQMFF
>TRDJ3|18|TRDV2|many|TRDD3
TGTGCCTGTGACGAGGCTGGGGGCCGCTCCTGGGACACCCGACAGATGTTTTTC
CACDEAGGRSWDTRQMFF
>TRDJ3|19|TRDV2|many|TRDD3
TGTGCCTGTGACACCGGTGGATACGGGAGCTCCTGGGACACCCGACAGATGTTTTTC
CACDTGGYGSSWDTRQMFF
>TRDJ2|16|TRAV29/DV5|.|TRDD3
TGTGCAGCAAGCGGTACTGGGGGATATTTGACAGCACAACTCTTCTTT
CAASGTGGYLTAQLFF
>TRDJ3|21|TRDV2|.|TRDD3
TGTGCCTGTAACACCGTACTGGGGGATTCCCCGTTGTCCTGGGACACCCGACAGATGTTTTTC
CACNTVLGDSPLSWDTRQMFF
>TRDJ3|19|TRDV2|.|TRDD3
TGTGCCTGTGACACCGTACTGGGGGTCATCTCCTGGGACACCCGACAGATGTTTTTC
CACDTVLGVISWDTRQMFF
>TRDJ3|18|TRDV2|few|TRDD3
TGTGCCTGTAAGCGAGTGTACTGGGGGATACGAGACACCCGACAGATGTTTTTC
CACKRVYWGIRDTRQMFF
>TRDJ3|16|TRDV2|large|TRDD3
TGTGCCTGTGACACCTGGGGATACTGGGACACCCGACAGATGTTTTTC
CACDTWGYWDTRQMFF
>TRDJ3|16|TRDV2|medium-sized|.
TGTGCCTGTGACACCTGGGGATCCTGGGACACCCGCCAGATGTTTTTC
CACDTWGSWDTRQMFF